The rows below give T cell receptor beta chains drawn from one sample of a study of blood T cell repertoires in COVID-19. Libraries were prepared by immunoSEQ multiplex PCR; TCRdb keeps only in-frame clonotypes and omits some of them. The data show 300,000 or so clones, roughly 90% seen once. What was sequenced was peripheral blood. The receptors derive from a woman aged 25 to 39 with COVID-19, enrolled during active disease. CDR3s include the opening cysteine and the closing phenylalanine or tryptophan. The D gene is left open where the match is weak. Clone sizes are given selectively: once, few, many, or a class where the clone is expanded.

clone size | D gene | J gene | V gene | CDR3 DNA | CDR3 protein
NA | TRBD1 | TRBJ2-7 | TRBV10-2 | TGCGCCAGCACCATCCTCGACAGCCCAGGGGGTTCCTACGAGCAGTACTTC | CASTILDSPGGSYEQYF
NA | NA | TRBJ2-5 | TRBV12-3/TRBV12-4 | TGTGCCAGCAGGAGGAACGGAGAAGAGACCCAGTACTTC | CASRRNGEETQYF
NA | TRBD1 | TRBJ1-5 | TRBV4-1 | TGCGCCAGCAGCCAAGAAACGAAGACAGGGGTCCAGCCCCAGCATTTT | CASSQETKTGVQPQHF
NA | TRBD2 | TRBJ2-2 | TRBV6-5 | TGTGCCAGCAGCGCCGGGACTAGTTTTCCCGGGGAGCTGTTTTTT | CASSAGTSFPGELFF
NA | TRBD2 | TRBJ2-1 | TRBV9 | TGTGCCAGCAGCGTAACAAGCGGGAGGGCCTTTACTGAGCAGTTCTTC | CASSVTSGRAFTEQFF
once | NA | TRBJ2-5 | TRBV3-1/TRBV3-2 | TGTGCCAGCAGCCAAGCCCCTCCAGGGGAGGGCCAAGAGACCCAGTACTTC | CASSQAPPGEGQETQYF
NA | TRBD1 | TRBJ1-2 | TRBV5-4 | TGTGCCAGCAGCTTAGTGGGACAGATACCGTCTAACTATGGCTACACCTTC | CASSLVGQIPSNYGYTF
NA | NA | TRBJ1-1 | TRBV14 | TGTGCCAGCAGCACACGACAGAACACTGAAGCTTTCTTT | CASSTRQNTEAFF
NA | TRBD2 | TRBJ2-1 | TRBV24-1 | TGTGCCACCAGTGATTTCCCCTTTCCGGCGGGAGGGCCCTACAATGAGCAGTTCTTC | CATSDFPFPAGGPYNEQFF
NA | NA | TRBJ2-1 | TRBV10-1 | TGCGCCAGCAGTGGAGGGAATGAGCAGTTCTTC | CASSGGNEQFF
once | TRBD1 | TRBJ1-2 | TRBV4-1 | TGCGCCAGCAGCCCCGGACAGGATATTAACTATGGCTACACCTTC | CASSPGQDINYGYTF
NA | TRBD1 | TRBJ1-1 | TRBV18 | TGTGCCAGCTCACAGGGACAGGGTTACCCGAACACTGAAGCTTTCTTT | CASSQGQGYPNTEAFF
NA | TRBD1 | TRBJ2-1 | TRBV16 | TGTGCCAGCAGCCAAAGACAGGGGCCCTACAATGAGCAGTTCTTC | CASSQRQGPYNEQFF
NA | TRBD1 | TRBJ1-1 | TRBV30 | TGTGCCTGGAGTGGACAGGGGGGAAACGCTTTCTTT | CAWSGQGGNAFF
NA | NA | TRBJ1-2 | TRBV27 | TGTGCCAGCAGCTTGGACAGAGAGACGACCTATGGCTACACCTTC | CASSLDRETTYGYTF
NA | TRBD2 | TRBJ2-7 | TRBV19 | TGTGCCAGTAGTACGGCTCGACTAGCGGGAGCCTACGAGCAGTACTTC | CASSTARLAGAYEQYF
NA | TRBD2 | TRBJ2-1 | TRBV6-4 | TGTGCCAGCAGTGACGGGCCTGGACTAGCGGGGGCCCGGGAGCAGTTCTTC | CASSDGPGLAGAREQFF
NA | TRBD2 | TRBJ2-7 | TRBV27 | TGTGCCAGCAGTTTATCGTTTAGCGGGGGCCGGAGAGTCCTATACGAGCAGTACTTC | CASSLSFSGGRRVLYEQYF
NA | NA | TRBJ1-2 | TRBV9 | TGTGCCAGCAGCGTAGGAGGTTATGGCTACACCTTC | CASSVGGYGYTF
NA | TRBD2 | TRBJ2-3 | TRBV4-1 | TGCGCCAGCAGCTCTTATCTAGCGGTCTCAGATACGCAGTATTTT | CASSSYLAVSDTQYF
NA | NA | TRBJ2-1 | TRBV21-1 | TGTGCCAGCAGCACCCAAGCTGTGGTGAACTCCTACAATGAGCAGTTCTTC | CASSTQAVVNSYNEQFF
NA | NA | TRBJ1-2 | TRBV19 | TGTGCCAGTAGCCTGACGGGGGGTAACTATGGCTACACCTTC | CASSLTGGNYGYTF
NA | TRBD2 | TRBJ2-5 | TRBV2 | TGTGCCAGCAGTGAAGTTGCGGGAGAGGGGGAGACCCAGTACTTC | CASSEVAGEGETQYF
NA | TRBD2 | TRBJ2-1 | TRBV19 | TGTGCCAGTTGCGAAGCGGGAGGAAGCTCCTACAATGAGCAGTTCTTC | CASCEAGGSSYNEQFF
NA | NA | TRBJ2-7 | TRBV15 | TGTGCCACCAGCAGAGTTGCGGGGGCGCGGAACGAGCAGTACTTC | CATSRVAGARNEQYF
NA | TRBD1 | TRBJ1-1 | TRBV7-3 | TGTGCCAGCAGCGCACAAACAGGGGGCGCTGGCACTGAAGCTTTCTTT | CASSAQTGGAGTEAFF
NA | NA | TRBJ1-1 | TRBV2 | TGTGCCAGCAGTGAACGGGGGGCGGATGGGACTGAAGCTTTCTTT | CASSERGADGTEAFF
once | TRBD2 | TRBJ2-2 | TRBV7-9 | TGTGCCAGCAGCTTCCGAACTAGCGGTACCGGGGAGCTGTTTTTT | CASSFRTSGTGELFF
NA | NA | TRBJ1-2 | TRBV19 | TGTGCCAGTAGTTCCTCGGCAGGGTCCTTCGGCTATGGCTACACCTTC | CASSSSAGSFGYGYTF
once | TRBD1 | TRBJ1-1 | TRBV6-1 | TGTGCCAGCAGGGAAACCGGGACAGGACCAATGAACACTGAAGCTTTCTTT | CASRETGTGPMNTEAFF
once | TRBD1 | TRBJ2-2 | TRBV2 | TGTGCCAGCAGTCACGGGACAGGGGTTGGCACCGGGGAGCTGTTTTTT | CASSHGTGVGTGELFF
NA | NA | TRBJ2-1 | TRBV6-5 | TGTGCCAGCAGCCGCGGGGACGCAAACAATGAGCAGTTCTTC | CASSRGDANNEQFF
NA | TRBD1 | TRBJ2-4 | TRBV18 | TGTGCCAGCTCACCACGGACAGGGTCGGCCAAAAACATTCAGTACTTC | CASSPRTGSAKNIQYF
NA | NA | TRBJ1-6 | TRBV9 | TGTGCCAGCAGCCGAGGTCTGGCCCTCCACTTT | CASSRGLALHF
NA | TRBD1 | TRBJ2-5 | TRBV12-5 | TGTGCTAGTTTCCTCTCCCGGGGACAGGGGGAGACCCAGTACTTC | CASFLSRGQGETQYF
NA | NA | TRBJ2-7 | TRBV27 | TGTGCCAGCAGCGTAACCCTCGGAGCCTACGAGCAGTACTTC | CASSVTLGAYEQYF
NA | TRBD1 | TRBJ2-7 | TRBV18 | TGTGCCAGCTCACCAATGGGACAGGTCTACGAGCAGTACTTC | CASSPMGQVYEQYF
NA | TRBD2 | TRBJ2-1 | TRBV7-6 | TGTGCCAGCAGCTTAGTGGCGGGAGGTGGCAATGAGCAGTTCTTC | CASSLVAGGGNEQFF
NA | TRBD2 | TRBJ2-1 | TRBV5-6 | TGTGCCAGCAGCCCGGGACTAGCGGTAAACACCTACAATGAGCAGTTCTTC | CASSPGLAVNTYNEQFF
few | NA | TRBJ2-1 | TRBV5-1 | TGCGCCAGCAAGCCCTCTACTAGCACCTCCTACAATGAGCAGTTCTTC | CASKPSTSTSYNEQFF
NA | NA | TRBJ1-2 | TRBV30 | TGTGCCTGGAGTGTTGAAGCGAGGACAGTATCCACCTTC | CAWSVEARTVSTF
NA | NA | TRBJ1-1 | TRBV5-4 | TGTGCCAGCAGTCGGGGGGCGAACACTGAAGCTTTCTTT | CASSRGANTEAFF
NA | NA | TRBJ1-2 | TRBV30 | TGTGCCTCTGGATACGGCGGAAATGGCTACACCTTC | CASGYGGNGYTF
once | NA | TRBJ1-1 | TRBV6-1 | TGTGCCAGCAGTGAAAATCAGGGATTCTACACTGAAGCTTTCTTT | CASSENQGFYTEAFF
once | NA | TRBJ1-3 | TRBV27 | TGTGCCAGCAGTCCACTGGGGGGTCGAAGCTCTGGAAACACCATATATTTT | CASSPLGGRSSGNTIYF
NA | TRBD2 | TRBJ2-1 | TRBV28 | TGTGCCAGCAGGAATAGCGGGAGTTTGAATGAGCAGTTCTTC | CASRNSGSLNEQFF
few | NA | TRBJ2-1 | TRBV29-1 | TGCAGCGTTCCTCCTGCAGGGTATACGTCCAATGAGCAGTTCTTC | CSVPPAGYTSNEQFF
NA | TRBD2 | TRBJ2-1 | TRBV28 | TGTGCCAGCAGGACGATACTAGCGAACAATGAGCAGTTCTTC | CASRTILANNEQFF
NA | TRBD1 | TRBJ1-3 | TRBV4-1 | TGCGCCAGCAGCCTGACAGGGGTATCTGGAAACACCATATATTTT | CASSLTGVSGNTIYF
NA | NA | TRBJ1-2 | TRBV30 | TGTGCCTGGAGTGGTCGGGTGAACTATGGCTACACCTTC | CAWSGRVNYGYTF
NA | TRBD2 | TRBJ2-1 | TRBV28 | TGTGCCAGCAGTACGACTAGCGGGAGACCATCCTACAATGAGCAGTTCTTC | CASSTTSGRPSYNEQFF
NA | NA | TRBJ2-2 | TRBV10-3 | TGTGCCATCAGCCCAGGGGACACCGGGGAGCTGTTTTTT | CAISPGDTGELFF
NA | NA | TRBJ1-5 | TRBV28 | TGTGCCAGCAGCCTACCAGAGGATCAGCCCCAGCATTTT | CASSLPEDQPQHF
NA | NA | TRBJ2-2 | TRBV9 | TGTGCCAGCAGCCCCACCGGGAGGGGGCGCGGCGGGGAGCTGTTTTTT | CASSPTGRGRGGELFF
once | TRBD1 | TRBJ1-2 | TRBV24-1 | TGTGCCACCGGGACAGGGCACGGCTACACCTTC | CATGTGHGYTF
NA | TRBD1 | TRBJ1-2 | TRBV12-5 | TGTGCTAGTGGTTTAAAAAGAGAGACAGGGCACTACACCTTC | CASGLKRETGHYTF
few | TRBD1 | TRBJ1-2 | TRBV5-1 | TGCGCCAGCAGCCGGACAGGGAATGGCTACACCTTC | CASSRTGNGYTF
NA | TRBD1 | TRBJ1-5 | TRBV5-5 | TGTGCCAGCAGCCGTAAAACAGGGGATCAGCCCCAGCATTTT | CASSRKTGDQPQHF